Here is one T cell receptor beta chain with its context. In the original analysis: Reference gene primers were amplified, and this amplification served to estimate nucleated cell counts. Produced via immunoSEQ multiplex PCR; TCRdb's table is partial and in-frame only. V and J calls and clone size are given by that table; D and trimming were obtained from the DNA. The repertoire consists of 250,000 to 300,000 clones, with about 87% occurring once and the leading ten covering approximately 1.6%. The data were taken from a study of blood T cell repertoires in COVID-19. The wider study: Whether acute or convalescent, the COVID-19 samples came from the United States, Italy and Spain. T cells, B-cell-depleted T cells, or PBMCs supplied cDNA or gDNA.

Trimming removed 0 bases from V and 4 bases from J, with 12 bases in between. Germline CDR1 is LNHDA and CDR2 is SQIVND (reference sequence). CDR3 length: 15 residues. Sequenced sample: peripheral blood. The chain links TRBV19 to TRBJ1-2, with D perhaps TRBD1 (6 bases). The TCR originated in a woman in her thirties or forties who had recovered from COVID-19. This CDR3 is CASSIDMSRGYGYTF. As DNA, the CDR3 is TGTGCCAGTAGTATAGATATGTCCAGGGGCTATGGCTACACCTTC. Drawing the rest from reference TRBV19 and TRBJ1-2, the complete variable domain is DGGITQSPKYLFRKEGQNVTLSCEQNLNHDAMYWYRQDPGQGLRLIYYSQIVNDFQKGDIAEGYSVSREKKESFPLTVTSAQKNPTAFYLCASSIDMSRGYGYTFGSGTRLTVV.